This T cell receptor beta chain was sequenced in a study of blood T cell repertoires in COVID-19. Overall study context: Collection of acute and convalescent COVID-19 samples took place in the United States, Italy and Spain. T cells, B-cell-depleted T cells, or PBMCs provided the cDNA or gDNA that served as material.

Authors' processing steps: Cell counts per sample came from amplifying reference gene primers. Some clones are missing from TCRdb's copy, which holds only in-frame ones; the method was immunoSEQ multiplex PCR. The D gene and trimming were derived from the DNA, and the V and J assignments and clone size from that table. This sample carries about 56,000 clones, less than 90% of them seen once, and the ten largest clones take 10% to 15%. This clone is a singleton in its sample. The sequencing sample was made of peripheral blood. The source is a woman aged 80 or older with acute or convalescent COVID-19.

In DNA, the CDR3 is TGCGCCAGCAGCTTGGTAGGGGCCCCCACAGATACGCAGTATTTT. It specifies CASSLVGAPTDTQYF. This sequence joins TRBV5-1 and TRBJ2-3; a weak D match, TRBD1 (5 bases). V lost 0 bases and J 2 bases, leaving 10 bases between the germline ends. This CDR3 has 15 residues. Germline V CDR1 and CDR2: SGHRS, YFSETQ.